This T cell receptor (beta chain) stems from a study of T cell responses to AZD1222 COVID-19 vaccine. As for the study in general: It was second doses at about 4 or about 12 weeks that were pooled. Findings of the study overall: The number of AZD1222 recipients seropositive at baseline was only five to seven. Among spike-specific TCRs, nearly half reportedly target unmutated variant regions. The study sampled repertoires only after the peak T cell response.

Some clones are missing from TCRdb's copy, which holds only in-frame ones; the method was immunoSEQ multiplex PCR. This sample has over 130,000 clones; over 75% occur once, and the top ten carry approximately 4.8%. The CDR3 runs to 13 residues. Trimming removed 6 bases from V and 5 bases from J, with 13 bases in between. Germline V lookup: CDR1 LNHDA, CDR2 SQIVND (reference sequence). As to this clone: What it binds is unknown.

The material was peripheral blood, obtained on day 0 of AZD1222 vaccination. This clonotype was sampled from an adult in good health. The chain links TRBV19 to TRBJ1-1, with D uncertain. The CDR3 loop reads CASSLDYSTEAFF. Written as DNA, the CDR3 is TGTGCCAGTAGCCTAGATTACTCTACTGAAGCTTTCTTT.